The 21 T cell receptor beta chains below come from one sample, sequenced in a study of shared clonotypes between healthy human individuals (dated by TCRdb to the early 2020s). Library preparation employed the immunoSEQ multiplex PCR assay. The clones in this table, taken by TCRdb from immuneACCESS, are in-frame only. Not every clone is retained; where verified, under half of the shortfall comes from an unresolved V gene, and the cause of the rest is unknown. This sample comprises around 200,000 clones, roughly 70% of them detected only once. The ten largest clones capture 10% of the sample. The sample taken for sequencing was memory CD4+ T cells sorted from blood. Sample cell subset or site, as interpreted from the label and publication: CD45RA-negative fraction. Receptor source: a man aged 25 to 40 in good health.

V gene TRBV7-3 combines with J gene TRBJ2-1; perhaps TRBD1 as D (6 bases). The germline gives CDR1 SGHTA, CDR2 FQGTGA. Deletions cut 4 bases from V and 3 bases from J, with 13 bases between. The CDR3 is 15 residues long. The DNA of the CDR3 is TGTGCCAGCAGCTCCACGATACAGGGCTACAATGAGCAGTTCTTC. Residues: CASSSTIQGYNEQFF.

The chain links TRBV9 to TRBJ2-7; D uncertain. Per germline, CDR1 SGDLS and CDR2 YYNGEE. V shed 0 bases and J shed 2 bases, with 9 bases lying between them. The CDR3 runs 14 residues. DNA for the CDR3: TGTGCCAGCAGCGTAGCATATGGGCCCTACGAGCAGTACTTC. It is translated as CASSVAYGPYEQYF.

J is TRBJ2-1 and V is TRBV29-1; 13 bases are a match to TRBD2. With 6 bases clipped from V and 8 bases from J, the junction kept 7 bases outside the gene matches. Germline V gene data show CDR1 as SQVTM and CDR2 as ANQGSEA. The CDR3 spans 14 residues. The CDR3 region has the DNA TGCAGCGTCTCAGGACTAGCGGGAGCCGATGAGCAGTTCTTC. Its translation is CSVSGLAGADEQFF.

This clone turned up a few times. CDR3 nucleotide sequence: TGTGCCAGCAGCATCGAACAGGGGGGCACTGAAGCTTTCTTT. Translating it yields CASSIEQGGTEAFF. The chain links TRBV5-4 to TRBJ1-1; 8 bases map to TRBD1. In germline, CDR1 is SGHNT, CDR2 YYREEE (reference sequence). The CDR3 has 14 amino acids. Germline trimming cut 4 bases from V and 4 bases from J; bases unmatched to any gene: 6.

This clone was recorded at least ten times. This chain links TRBV7-7 with TRBJ2-7; TRBD1 matches 11 bases. CDR1 and CDR2 from the germline V gene are SSHAT and FNYEAQ (reference sequence). The junction had 6 bases not matched to a gene; V was cut back by 5 bases and J by 3 bases. This CDR3 spans 15 amino acids. The CDR3 protein is CASSLRTGGYYEQYF. CDR3 DNA sequence: TGTGCCAGCAGCCTCCGGACAGGGGGCTACTACGAGCAGTACTTC.

The chain is built from TRBV5-6 and TRBJ2-6; the match to TRBD1 covers 9 bases. J lost 4 bases, V lost 0 bases, and 5 bases had no gene match. The CDR3 loop spans 17 amino acids. From germline, CDR1 is SGHDT and CDR2 YYEEEE. CDR3 sequence reads: CASSLDRGPLGANVLTF. The CDR3 DNA is TGTGCCAGCAGCTTGGACAGGGGGCCTCTGGGGGCCAACGTCCTGACTTTC. Full variable domain (rest looked up from reference TRBV5-6 and TRBJ2-6): DAGVTQSPTHLIKTRGQQVTLRCSPKSGHDTVSWYQQALGQGPQFIFQYYEEEERQRGNFPDRFSGHQFPNYSSELNVNALLLGDSALYLCASSLDRGPLGANVLTFGAGSRLTVL.

This clone was detected a few times. This chain links TRBV10-3 with TRBJ1-5; D remains unclear. Trimming stripped 0 bases from V and 6 bases from J, with 3 bases between. This CDR3 has 12 residues. CDR1 is ENHRY and CDR2 is SYGVKD in the germline V gene. CDR3 nucleotides: TGTGCCATCAGTGAGTCCGGTCAGCCCCAGCATTTT. Protein sequence: CAISESGQPQHF.

This chain joins TRBV27 and TRBJ1-1; D is uncertain. The CDR3 is made up of 15 amino acids. Trimming cost V 2 bases and J 0 bases, with 10 bases left between them. From germline, CDR1 is MNHEY and CDR2 SMNVEV (reference sequence). In DNA form, the CDR3 reads TGTGCCAGCAGTTTAAGCAAAACTATGAACACTGAAGCTTTCTTT. Residues: CASSLSKTMNTEAFF.

Turning to this clone: A far bigger clonotype differs at one base, so this is likely a read error. The sample carries other DNA sequences with the same CDR3. The chain is built from TRBV11-3 and TRBJ1-1; D is uncertain. This CDR3 comprises 13 residues. V shed 1 base and J shed 1 base, with 4 bases lying between them. Germline values: CDR1 SGHNT, CDR2 YENEEA. The CDR3 DNA is TGTGCCAGCAGCTTAGGCGGGAACACTGAAGCTTTCTTT. This sequence encodes CASSLGGNTEAFF.

This clone was seen a few times. The rearrangement uses TRBV2 and TRBJ2-1; D unresolved. CDR1 and CDR2 (germline): SNHLY, FYNNEI. This CDR3 has 13 amino acids. Trimming took off 7 bases at V and 9 bases at J, with 16 bases between the two ends. As DNA, the CDR3 is TGTGCCAGCACTACCGACACACGCCGTGAGCAGTTCTTC. This gives the protein CASTTDTRREQFF.

A remark on this clone: In the same sample, other DNA sequences code for this CDR3. This chain links TRBV11-2 with TRBJ1-2; D is undetermined. The germline V gene encodes CDR1 SGHAT and CDR2 FQNNGV. The CDR3 is 14 residues long. V lost 6 bases, J lost 4 bases, and 15 bases lay in between. The CDR3 here is CASRPVSQFYGYTF. The CDR3 bases are TGTGCCAGCAGGCCCGTCTCCCAGTTCTATGGCTACACCTTC.

This rearrangement joins TRBV5-4 to TRBJ2-3; no reliable D call. The germline V gene encodes CDR1 SGHNT and CDR2 YYREEE (reference sequence). The CDR3 extends over 14 amino acids. Trimming stripped 4 bases from V and 2 bases from J, with 11 bases between. CDR3: CASSPSKITDTQYF. Written as DNA, the CDR3 is TGTGCCAGCAGCCCGTCGAAGATCACAGATACGCAGTATTTT.

The chain employs TRBV20-1 and TRBJ2-3, with D unclear. This CDR3 is 11 amino acids long. Trimming took off 7 bases at V and 0 bases at J, with 5 bases between the two ends. Germline loops: CDR1 DFQATT, CDR2 SNEGSKA (reference sequence). CDR3 nucleotide sequence: TGCAGTGAGAGAAGCACAGATACGCAGTATTTT. This sequence encodes CSERSTDTQYF.

This clone was counted between two and nine times. The chain has TRBV7-9 and TRBJ2-5, with D unclear. Trimming stripped 5 bases from V and 6 bases from J, with 10 bases between. Germline values: CDR1 SEHNR, CDR2 FQNEAQ (reference sequence). The CDR3 runs to 12 residues. CDR3 nucleotide sequence: TGTGCCAGCAGCCTTGCCGGAAAGACCCAGTACTTC. Amino acid sequence: CASSLAGKTQYF.

This rearrangement joins TRBV25-1 to TRBJ2-4; no clear D. In germline, CDR1 is MGHDK, CDR2 SYGVNS. The CDR3 is 17 amino acids. V lost 1 base, J lost 0 bases, and 13 bases lay in between. The CDR3 bases are TGTGCCAGCAGTGAATCGCATGGATCCATAGCCAAAAACATTCAGTACTTC. Protein sequence: CASSESHGSIAKNIQYF.

The chain is built from TRBV21-1 and TRBJ1-2; the DNA was not compared with TRBD1, the D call given in the table. TRBV21-1 is listed as a pseudogene. This CDR3 spans 15 amino acids. CDR3 residues: CASSPRGGGPYGYTF. The CDR3 DNA reads TGTGCCAGCAGCCCTAGAGGTGGGGGCCCGTACGGCTACACCTTC.

This clone was counted between two and nine times. The CDR3 sequence: CASSHSGTSGRWGADTQYF. CDR3 in DNA: TGTGCCAGCAGTCACTCCGGGACTAGCGGGAGGTGGGGGGCAGATACGCAGTATTTT. V gene TRBV2 combines with J gene TRBJ2-3; 15 nucleotides match TRBD2. Losses at the gene ends were 5 bases for V and 4 bases for J; bases not matched to a gene: 13. The CDR3 sequence is 19 residues long. Germline V CDR1 and CDR2: SNHLY, FYNNEI. The whole variable domain, filled in from reference TRBV2 and TRBJ2-3, reads EPEVTQTPSHQVTQMGQEVILRCVPISNHLYFYWYRQILGQKVEFLVSFYNNEISEKSEIFDDQFSVERPDGSNFTLKIRSTKLEDSAMYFCASSHSGTSGRWGADTQYFGPGTRLTVL.

This sequence joins TRBV30 and TRBJ1-4; D gene uncertain. Trimming took off 1 base at V and 3 bases at J, with 0 bases between the two ends. Germline values: CDR1 GTSNPN, CDR2 SVGIG (reference sequence). CDR3 size: 11 residues. The CDR3 coding sequence is TGTGCCTGGAGTGCTAATGAAAAACTGTTTTTT. Encoded protein: CAWSANEKLFF.

The chain combines TRBV7-3 with TRBJ1-1; D is unclear. The germline V and J ends were trimmed by 2 bases and 9 bases, with 13 bases remaining between them. The V gene's germline CDR1 is SGHTA and CDR2 FQGTGA. The CDR3 sequence is 13 residues long. CDR3 coding DNA: TGTGCCAGCAGCTTACAGCCCGGGCAGCAAGCTTTCTTT. Translation gives CASSLQPGQQAFF.

In its sample, this clone was seen a few times. The CDR3 loop is CASSTSSYNEQFF. The CDR3 DNA reads as TGTGCCAGCAGTACCAGCTCCTACAATGAGCAGTTCTTC. This chain connects TRBV6-6 to TRBJ2-1; D unclear. This CDR3 region has 13 residues. V shed 5 bases and J shed 0 bases, with 5 bases lying between them. Germline V CDR1 and CDR2: MNHNY, SVGAGI (reference sequence).

The chain couples TRBV6-6 to TRBJ2-5; D unresolved. Trimming removed 0 bases from V and 2 bases from J, with 4 bases in between. This CDR3 contains 13 residues. The germline V gene encodes CDR1 MNHNY and CDR2 SVGAGI (reference sequence). The CDR3 is CASSYSWQETQYF. For the CDR3, the DNA is TGTGCCAGCAGTTACTCGTGGCAAGAGACCCAGTACTTC.